Below are 7 T cell receptor beta chains sequenced from a single sample in a study of blood T cell repertoires in COVID-19. Data came from immunoSEQ multiplex PCR; TCRdb stores just in-frame clones and leaves some out. The data show fewer than 200,000 clones, around nine tenths seen once. The sequenced sample was peripheral blood. These receptors were obtained from a woman aged 70 to 79 with COVID-19, enrolled during active disease.

The V and J genes are TRBV5-5 and TRBJ1-1; D not certain. Germline CDR1 SGHKS, CDR2 YYEKEE (reference sequence). CDR3 length: 13 amino acids. The V end was cut by 3 bases, the J end by 1 base, with 7 bases between. CDR3 in DNA: TGTGCCAGCAGCTCACGGGGGAACACTGAAGCTTTCTTT. It is translated as CASSSRGNTEAFF. Full variable domain (outside the CDR3, taken from reference TRBV5-5 and TRBJ1-1): DAGVTQSPTHLIKTRGQQVTLRCSPISGHKSVSWYQQVLGQGPQFIFQYYEKEERGRGNFPDRFSARQFPNYSSELNVNALLLGDSALYLCASSSRGNTEAFFGQGTRLTVV.

The chain couples TRBV4-1 to TRBJ2-3, with D perhaps TRBD2 (6 bases). Trimming left V 0 bases short and J 6 bases short, with 13 bases between. The CDR3 totals 15 residues. CDR1 and CDR2 (germline): MGHRA, YSYEKL. The CDR3 nucleotides read TGCGCCAGCAGCCAAGAGAGGAGGGCCGGTGATACGCAGTATTTT. This translates into CASSQERRAGDTQYF.

This clone appeared a single time. The chain couples TRBV11-3 to TRBJ2-5; D unclear. The CDR3 covers 13 residues. Germline V lookup: CDR1 SGHNT, CDR2 YENEEA. The V end was cut by 2 bases, the J end by 2 bases, with 6 bases between. In DNA form, the CDR3 reads TGTGCCAGCAGCTTATACAGTCAAGAGACCCAGTACTTC. Translation gives CASSLYSQETQYF.

The chain joins TRBV19 to TRBJ2-1; 7 bases map to TRBD1. V lost 4 bases and J lost 8; bases outside the gene matches: 2. The CDR3 spans 12 residues. Germline V gives CDR1 LNHDA, CDR2 SQIVND (reference sequence). The CDR3 protein is CASSTRGYEQFF. The CDR3 DNA follows: TGTGCCAGTAGTACCAGGGGGTATGAGCAGTTCTTC.

The chain joins TRBV24-1 to TRBJ2-5, with 11 bases matching TRBD2. Germline-derived CDR1 and CDR2 are KGHDR and SFDVKD. CDR3 length equals 16 residues. With V trimmed by 3 bases and J by 6 bases, 8 bases remained unmatched. The DNA for the CDR3 is TGTGCCACCAGTGATCCGATAGCGGGAGGGGGCAAGACCCAGTACTTC. Residues: CATSDPIAGGGKTQYF.

The chain is built from TRBV12-3 or TRBV12-4 and TRBJ2-7; D possibly corresponds to TRBD1 (6 bases). The CDR3 sequence is 11 residues long. The V and J ends lost 7 bases and 9 bases respectively, with 13 bases between them. CDR3 region: CASTPGATQYF. The DNA of the CDR3 is TGTGCCAGCACCCCAGGGGCTACGCAGTACTTC.

The table lists this clone with many counts. This sequence joins TRBV7-6 and TRBJ2-7; a possible D gene is TRBD1 (6 bases). The germline V and J ends were trimmed by 0 bases and 3 bases, with 15 bases remaining between them. The CDR3 runs to 16 residues. Germline V gives CDR1 SGHVS, CDR2 FNYEAQ. The CDR3 DNA follows: TGTGCCAGCAGCTTAGCGGGGGACACGGATATCTACGAGCAGTACTTC. Protein sequence: CASSLAGDTDIYEQYF. Full variable domain (outside the CDR3, taken from reference TRBV7-6 and TRBJ2-7): GAGVSQSPRYKVTKRGQDVALRCDPISGHVSLYWYRQALGQGPEFLTYFNYEAQQDKSGLPNDRFSAERPEGSISTLTIQRTEQRDSAMYRCASSLAGDTDIYEQYFGPGTRLTVT.